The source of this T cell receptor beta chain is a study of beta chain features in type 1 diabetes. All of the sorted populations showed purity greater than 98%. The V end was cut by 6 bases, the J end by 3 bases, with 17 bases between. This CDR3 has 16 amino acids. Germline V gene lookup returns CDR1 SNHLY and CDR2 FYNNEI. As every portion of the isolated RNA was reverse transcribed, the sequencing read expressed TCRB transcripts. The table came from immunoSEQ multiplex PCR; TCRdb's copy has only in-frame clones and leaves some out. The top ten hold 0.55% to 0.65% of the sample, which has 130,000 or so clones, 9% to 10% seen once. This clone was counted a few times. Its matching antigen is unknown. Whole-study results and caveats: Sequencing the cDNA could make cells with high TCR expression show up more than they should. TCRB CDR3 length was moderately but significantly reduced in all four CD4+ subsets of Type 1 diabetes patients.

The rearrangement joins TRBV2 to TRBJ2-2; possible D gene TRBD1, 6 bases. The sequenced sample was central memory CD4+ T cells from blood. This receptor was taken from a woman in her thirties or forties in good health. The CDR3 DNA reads TGTGCCAGCAGACGGGACGCGACAGGAGACACCGGGGAGCTGTTTTTT. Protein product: CASRRDATGDTGELFF.